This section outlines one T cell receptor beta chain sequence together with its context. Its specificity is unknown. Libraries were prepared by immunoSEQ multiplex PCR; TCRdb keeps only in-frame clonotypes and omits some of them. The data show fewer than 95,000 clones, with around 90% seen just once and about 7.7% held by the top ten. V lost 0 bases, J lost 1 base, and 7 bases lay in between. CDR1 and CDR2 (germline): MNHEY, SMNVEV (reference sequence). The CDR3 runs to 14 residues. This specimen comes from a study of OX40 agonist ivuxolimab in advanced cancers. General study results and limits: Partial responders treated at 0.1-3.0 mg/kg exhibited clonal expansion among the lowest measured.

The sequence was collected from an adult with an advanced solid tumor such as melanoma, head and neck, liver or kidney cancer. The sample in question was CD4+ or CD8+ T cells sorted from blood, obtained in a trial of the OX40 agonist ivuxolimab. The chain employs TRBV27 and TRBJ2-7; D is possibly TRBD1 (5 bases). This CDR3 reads CASSLSTGSYEQYF. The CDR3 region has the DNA TGTGCCAGCAGTTTATCAACAGGTTCCTACGAGCAGTACTTC.